The rows below give T cell receptor beta chains drawn from one sample of a study of response to subunit inactivated influenza vaccine. TCRdb fed the RT-PCR reads into MiXCR, producing one record per CDR3 protein. Of about 570,000 distinct CDR3 sequences listed, around 11% are singletons. This same sample was also part of a study on T cells expressing NK-cell markers.

The sample consisted of PBMCs from blood, taken on the day of vaccination. These receptors were obtained from a man aged 45-65 years who received an inactivated influenza vaccine. The CDR3 runs from the conserved cysteine through the conserved F or W.

>TRBV7-2
CASSLGGYLQETQFF
>TRBV12-3/TRBV12-4
CASRDPGQGSDTQYF
>TRBV6-2/TRBV6-3
CASSYSGPYEQYF
>TRBV12-3/TRBV12-4
CASSSWEGTEAFF
>TRBV19
CASSMSGGAYNEQFF
>TRBV7-2
CASSLPGSQYF
>TRBV5-5
CASSLTELNTEAFF
>TRBV11-2
CASSLDPSRGSGSYNEQFF
>TRBV10-3
CATKTSGGVQETQYF
>TRBV25-1
CASSEFSGRAAEQFF
>TRBV5-1
CASSAGTGGSPTQYF
>TRBV4-2
CASSQASLAGDTYEKYF
>TRBV12-3/TRBV12-4
CASSSDREPFF
>TRBV6-2/TRBV6-3
CASSLGLRLDTQYF
>TRBV5-1
CASSLSAGGFMNTEAFF
>TRBV20-1
CSAAPATGDYEQYF
>TRBV5-5
CASSLRPRDRSTDTQYF
>TRBV29-1
CSVPGTGGTGELFF
>TRBV18
CASSFPGGPNEQFF
>TRBV7-9
CASSLESHTEAFF
>TRBV20-1
CSAGTSGTGTSETQYF
>TRBV14
CASSQNPGSATNEKLFF
>TRBV29-1
CSGSSGRDTGELFF
>TRBV29-1
CSVGSGTERQETQYF
>TRBV12-3/TRBV12-4
CASRSTGGQRGELFF
>TRBV10-3
CAISESFVQGKKNIQYF
>TRBV9
CASSVSGGPYNEQFF
>TRBV12-3/TRBV12-4
CASSPSRTGELFF
>TRBV6-2/TRBV6-3
CASVSMGALSYNEQFF
>TRBV19
CASSSRDRRVDEQFF
>TRBV20-1
CSARFGGPYNEQFF
>TRBV6-2/TRBV6-3
CPIGQMNTEAFF
>TRBV2
CASSEEASTEAFF
>TRBV7-9
CASSIAGTGTPVQYF
>TRBV5-6
CASSSISGSSYNEQFF
>TRBV7-2
CASSLAVVGTEAFF
>TRBV7-9
CASSSIVSGLPYEQYF
>TRBV7-9
CASSFDSGFGGYTF
>TRBV20-1
CSAPGAGKNYGYTF
>TRBV6-2/TRBV6-3
CASSYSALAPADTQYF
>TRBV6-5
CASSYHAWGGGNTIYF
>TRBV28
CASTPPANSPLHF
>TRBV24-1
CATSDLGMENTGELFF
>TRBV12-3/TRBV12-4
CASKDRGAYEQYF
>TRBV7-2
CASSPQEGVGYTF
>TRBV10-3
CAISKDRGDIQYF
>TRBV29-1
CSVNHGPGQPTDTQYF
>TRBV2
CASSDPGDWSGEWGDTQYF
>TRBV27
CASSPNQRGDEQYF
>TRBV15
CATSRDGQGWELFF
>TRBV19
CASSMEYGYTF
>TRBV7-6
CASSVQEPGQGTYEQYF
>TRBV5-1
CASSLAGLTINTEAFF
>TRBV4-3
CASSQEAAIGGFEAFF
>TRBV20-1
CSANRGGEQYF
>TRBV12-3/TRBV12-4
CASSSASGGLTDTQYF
>TRBV11-2
CASSFYRGTHNEQFF
>TRBV12-3/TRBV12-4
CASSTRQSQPSHEQYF
>TRBV10-3
CAISESVKTNTGELFF